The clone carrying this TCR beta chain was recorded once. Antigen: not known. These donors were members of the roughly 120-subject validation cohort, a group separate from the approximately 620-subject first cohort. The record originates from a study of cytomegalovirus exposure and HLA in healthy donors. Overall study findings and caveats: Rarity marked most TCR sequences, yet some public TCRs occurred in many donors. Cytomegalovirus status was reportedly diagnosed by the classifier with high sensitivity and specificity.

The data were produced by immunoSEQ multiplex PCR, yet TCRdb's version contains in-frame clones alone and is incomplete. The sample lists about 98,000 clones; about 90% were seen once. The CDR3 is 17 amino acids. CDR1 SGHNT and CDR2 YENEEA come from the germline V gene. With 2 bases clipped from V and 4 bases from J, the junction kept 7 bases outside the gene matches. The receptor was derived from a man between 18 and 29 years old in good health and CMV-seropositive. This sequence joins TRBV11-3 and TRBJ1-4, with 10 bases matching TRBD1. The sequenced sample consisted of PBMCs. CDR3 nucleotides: TGTGCCAGCAGCTTAACGGGGACAGGGGCGAATAATGAAAAACTGTTTTTT. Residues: CASSLTGTGANNEKLFF.